These 14 T cell receptor beta chains share one sample of origin, sequenced in a study of blood T cell repertoires in COVID-19. Some clones are missing from TCRdb's copy, which holds only in-frame ones; the method was immunoSEQ multiplex PCR. The sample yields some 200,000 clones, 70% to 90% seen once. The source material was peripheral blood. The source is a woman aged 80 or older with acute or convalescent COVID-19.

This sequence joins TRBV3-1 (or the pseudogene TRBV3-2) and TRBJ1-5; D is unclear. Trimming left V 3 bases short and J 6 bases short, with 9 bases between. CDR1 is LGHDT and CDR2 is YNNKEL in the germline V gene (reference sequence). The CDR3 length is 13 residues. This chain's CDR3 is CASSQLGSQPQHF. In nucleotides, the CDR3 is TGTGCCAGCAGCCAGCTAGGGAGTCAGCCCCAGCATTTT.

The CDR3 sequence: CASSLDSGLSTDTQYF. CDR3 DNA sequence: TGTGCCAGCAGCTTAGATTCGGGACTTTCCACAGATACGCAGTATTTT. J is TRBJ2-3 and V is TRBV7-2, with a tentative D call TRBD2 (6 bases). Trimming pared 1 base from V and 2 bases from J, leaving 13 bases between. This CDR3 is 16 amino acids long. Germline loops: CDR1 SGHTA, CDR2 FQGNSA.

The chain couples TRBV5-4 to TRBJ2-2; 7 nucleotides agree with TRBD2. The V segment lost 0 bases and the J segment 0 bases; nucleotides outside the gene matches: 8. The CDR3 length is 18 residues. Germline CDR1 reads SGHNT; CDR2 reads YYREEE (reference sequence). The CDR3 spells CASSLGYGGSPNTGELFF. The DNA of the CDR3 is TGTGCCAGCAGCTTGGGGTACGGCGGGAGTCCGAACACCGGGGAGCTGTTTTTT.

The chain recombines TRBV24-1 with TRBJ1-6, with D possibly TRBD1 on 5 matching bases. The V end was cut by 6 bases, the J end by 7 bases, with 12 bases between. Germline V gene sequence: CDR1 KGHDR, CDR2 SFDVKD. This CDR3 spans 14 amino acids. The CDR3 is CATSLPGRNSPLHF. DNA for the CDR3: TGTGCCACCAGTCTACCAGGGAGGAATTCACCCCTCCACTTT.

The chain employs TRBV11-2 and TRBJ2-3, with TRBD2 matching 11 bases. The junction had 8 bases not matched to a gene; V was cut back by 4 bases and J by 5 bases. From germline, CDR1 is SGHAT and CDR2 FQNNGV. The CDR3 has 16 residues. The CDR3 nucleotides read TGTGCCAGCAGCTCCTTAGCGGGAGGGCCTATAGATACGCAGTATTTT. The encoded protein is CASSSLAGGPIDTQYF.

The genes are TRBV2 and TRBJ2-7; D call uncertain. Trimming cost V 5 bases and J 4 bases, with 12 bases left between them. The V gene's germline CDR1 is SNHLY and CDR2 FYNNEI. The CDR3 extends over 13 amino acids. The CDR3 loop reads CASSPTPRYEQYF. The CDR3 bases are TGTGCCAGCAGTCCAACCCCCCGGTACGAGCAGTACTTC.

V usage is TRBV7-2 and J usage is TRBJ1-4; TRBD1 agrees at 7 bases. Germline lookup yields CDR1 SGHTA and CDR2 FQGNSA. The CDR3 length is 15 residues. Losses at the gene ends were 5 bases for V and 4 bases for J; bases not matched to a gene: 7. This CDR3 is CASSPRTGLNEKLFF. For the CDR3, the DNA is TGTGCCAGCAGCCCCCGGACAGGACTTAATGAAAAACTGTTTTTT.

The chain employs TRBV7-2 and TRBJ1-5, with 8 positions matching TRBD1. Germline CDR1 SGHTA, CDR2 FQGNSA. This CDR3 spans 15 amino acids. After removal of 5 bases from V and 3 bases from J, the junction contained 6 bases not matched to a gene. The chain's CDR3 is CASSPVTGVNQPQHF. As DNA, the CDR3 is TGTGCCAGCAGCCCTGTGACAGGGGTCAATCAGCCCCAGCATTTT.

The J gene is TRBJ2-5, the V gene TRBV3-1 (or the pseudogene TRBV3-2); maybe TRBD1 (7 bases). V was pared by 2 bases and J by 1 base, with 11 bases between. Germline V CDR1 and CDR2: LGHDT, YNNKEL (reference sequence). This CDR3 region has 15 residues. CDR3 coding DNA: TGTGCCAGCAGCCAACAGGGGGGCTTCCAAGAGACCCAGTACTTC. Translated, it gives CASSQQGGFQETQYF.

This rearrangement joins TRBV19 to TRBJ1-2, with D possibly TRBD1 on 5 matching bases. Germline CDR1 and CDR2: LNHDA and SQIVND (reference sequence). Trimming stripped 5 bases from V and 2 bases from J, with 12 bases between. This CDR3 is built from 14 residues. The chain's CDR3 is CASSAGPMNYGYTF. The CDR3 nucleotides read TGTGCCAGTAGTGCGGGACCTATGAACTATGGCTACACCTTC.

This clone turned up a few times. The rearrangement uses TRBV5-4 and TRBJ2-3; no reliable D call. This CDR3 spans 14 amino acids. V lost 3 bases and J lost 3, with 11 bases in between. CDR1 SGHNT and CDR2 YYREEE come from the germline V gene (reference sequence). CDR3 region: CASSSPGLTDTQYF. For the CDR3, the DNA is TGTGCCAGCAGCTCTCCCGGTTTAACAGATACGCAGTATTTT.

The chain is built from TRBV19 and TRBJ1-4; a weak D match, TRBD1 (5 bases). Germline CDR1 and CDR2: LNHDA and SQIVND (reference sequence). Trimming removed 3 bases from V and 7 bases from J, with 18 bases in between. This CDR3 has 16 amino acids. DNA for the CDR3: TGTGCCAGTAGTATTCGGGGGGGACGGCAGGTTGAAAAACTGTTTTTT. This translates into CASSIRGGRQVEKLFF. Filled out from reference TRBV19 and TRBJ1-4, the complete variable domain reads DGGITQSPKYLFRKEGQNVTLSCEQNLNHDAMYWYRQDPGQGLRLIYYSQIVNDFQKGDIAEGYSVSREKKESFPLTVTSAQKNPTAFYLCASSIRGGRQVEKLFFGSGTQLSVL.

This CDR3 is CASSQDRLAGGRGDTQYF. As DNA, the CDR3 is TGCGCCAGCAGCCAAGACAGGTTAGCGGGGGGCCGGGGGGATACGCAGTATTTT. V and J are TRBV4-1 and TRBJ2-3, with TRBD2 matching over 10 bases. The length of the CDR3 is 18 residues. V gave up 0 bases and J gave up 6 bases; unmatched junction bases: 12. Germline loops: CDR1 MGHRA, CDR2 YSYEKL.

This chain joins TRBV6-5 and TRBJ1-6; D is unclear. There are 14 residues in the CDR3. V dropped 6 bases and J dropped 4 bases, with 10 bases sitting between them. CDR1 is MNHEY, CDR2 SVGAGI, per germline. The CDR3 DNA reads as TGTGCCAGCAGACCTCGGGAGTATAATTCACCCCTCCACTTT. It codes for CASRPREYNSPLHF.